Presented here are 10 T cell receptor beta chains from one specimen sequenced in a study of OX40 agonist ivuxolimab in advanced cancers. The data were produced by immunoSEQ multiplex PCR, yet TCRdb's version contains in-frame clones alone and is incomplete. There are tens of thousands of clones in the sample; around 80% occur only once, and roughly 2.5% lies in the top ten. Sample: CD4+ or CD8+ T cells sorted from blood, taken in a trial of the OX40 agonist ivuxolimab. The source of these receptors is an adult with an advanced solid tumor such as melanoma, head and neck, liver or kidney cancer.

The chain employs TRBV6-5 and TRBJ2-5; D not certain. Deletions cut 2 bases from V and 6 bases from J, with 4 bases between. This CDR3 region has 11 residues. Germline lookup yields CDR1 MNHEY and CDR2 SVGAGI. CDR3: CASSYTKTQYF. The CDR3 nucleotides are TGTGCCAGCAGTTACACGAAGACCCAGTACTTC.

The chain carries TRBV19 and TRBJ2-5, with TRBD2 matching over 12 bases. The germline CDR1 and CDR2 sequences are LNHDA and SQIVND (reference sequence). J lost 3 bases, V lost 4 bases, and 6 bases had no gene match. This CDR3 contains 16 residues. CDR3 residues: CASSTSWTSGKETQYF. The CDR3 coding sequence is TGTGCCAGTAGTACCTCCTGGACTAGCGGGAAAGAGACCCAGTACTTC.

V and J are TRBV4-3 and TRBJ2-1; 12 nucleotides agree with TRBD2. Germline V lookup: CDR1 LGHNA, CDR2 YSLEER. The V segment lost 4 bases and the J segment 7 bases; nucleotides outside the gene matches: 14. The CDR3 is 18 residues long. The CDR3 nucleotides are TGCGCCAGCAGCCCCGGGACTAGCGGGCTAACCGGGGGGAATGAGCAGTTCTTC. It codes for CASSPGTSGLTGGNEQFF.

The chain couples TRBV10-3 to TRBJ2-3; 7 bases map to TRBD1. J was trimmed by 0 bases and V by 4 bases; bases with no gene match: 7. The CDR3 spans 16 residues. Germline assignment: CDR1 ENHRY and CDR2 SYGVKD. The CDR3 reads CAISGKGQRSTDTQYF. CDR3 bases: TGTGCCATCAGTGGGAAGGGACAGCGAAGCACAGATACGCAGTATTTT.

This chain joins TRBV6-1 and TRBJ2-1, with 8 bases that match TRBD2. In germline, CDR1 is MNHNS, CDR2 SASEGT. This CDR3 comprises 16 residues. After removal of 3 bases from V and 4 bases from J, the junction contained 8 bases not matched to a gene. The CDR3 spells CASSESSGGPYNEQFF. For the CDR3, the DNA is TGTGCCAGCAGTGAGTCGTCGGGGGGGCCGTACAATGAGCAGTTCTTC.

The rearrangement uses TRBV12-5 and TRBJ1-2; D remains ambiguous. Trimming cost V 1 base and J 0 bases, with 9 bases left between them. This CDR3 contains 15 residues. CDR1 and CDR2 (germline): LGHNT, FRNRAP. CDR3 amino acids: CASGLEMTTNYGYTF. For the CDR3, the DNA is TGTGCTAGTGGTTTGGAAATGACAACTAACTATGGCTACACCTTC. Combining the CDR3 with reference TRBV12-5 and TRBJ1-2 gives the whole variable domain DARVTQTPRHKVTEMGQEVTMRCQPILGHNTVFWYRQTMMQGLELLAYFRNRAPLDDSGMPKDRFSAEMPDATLATLKIQPSEPRDSAVYFCASGLEMTTNYGYTFGSGTRLTVV.

The chain links TRBV7-2 to TRBJ2-7, with TRBD2 matching 9 bases. Per the germline V gene, CDR1 is SGHTA and CDR2 is FQGNSA. J lost 7 bases, V lost 4 bases, and 2 bases had no gene match. The CDR3 is made up of 12 amino acids. As DNA, the CDR3 is TGTGCCAGCAGCTCGCGGGGGGGAGAGCAGTACTTC. Protein: CASSSRGGEQYF.

This clone was seen more than once but under ten times. The J gene is TRBJ1-1, the V gene TRBV15; TRBD1 might be the D (6 bases). The CDR3 extends over 16 amino acids. The germline V gene encodes CDR1 LNHNV and CDR2 YYDKDF (reference sequence). V was pared by 1 base and J by 0 bases, with 12 bases between. CDR3 DNA: TGTGCCACCAGCAGAGTGGGGGGGGCCCTGAACACTGAAGCTTTCTTT. Amino acids: CATSRVGGALNTEAFF.

V and J are TRBV18 and TRBJ2-5, with D possibly being TRBD1 or TRBD2 (6 bases each). V gave up 2 bases and J gave up 4 bases, with 14 bases separating them. Germline CDR1 and CDR2: KGHSH and LQKENI. This CDR3 has 15 amino acids. For the CDR3, the DNA is TGTGCCAGCTCACCAACGGGGGCGCAGAGAGAGACCCAGTACTTC. Protein product: CASSPTGAQRETQYF.

The rearrangement uses TRBV6-5 and TRBJ1-6; the match to TRBD1 covers 10 bases. This CDR3 has 15 residues. The ends lost 4 bases at V and 8 bases at J; junction bases unmatched: 5. CDR1 and CDR2 from the germline V gene are MNHEY and SVGAGI. In DNA, the CDR3 is TGTGCCAGCAGTTCCCGACAGGGGGCTCATTCACCCCTCCACTTT. It codes for CASSSRQGAHSPLHF.